Following are 25 T cell receptor beta chains from one sample sequenced in a study of kidney transplant recipient with SARS-CoV-2 infection. Using its own MiXCR run on the reads, TCRdb lists one record per CDR3 protein. The sample records 200,000 to 300,000 distinct CDR3 sequences, 25% to 30% being singletons. The sample here was a blood sample, taken at baseline and between days 110 and 120 from a kidney transplant recipient. Every receptor here comes from a young adult male patient who had COVID-19 and was a kidney transplant recipient. Some T cells may be transferred from the graft donor.

This clonotype appeared many times. The CDR3: CASSYMTVVRKTYGYTF. The CDR3 DNA sequence: TGTGCCAGCAGCTACATGACGGTCGTTAGAAAGACCTATGGCTACACCTTC. This chain connects TRBV16 to TRBJ1-2; no clear D gene. CDR1 and CDR2 (germline): KGHSY, FQNENV. This CDR3 is 17 amino acids long. Trimming removed 5 bases from V and 4 bases from J, with 23 bases in between.

This rearrangement joins TRBV3-1 to TRBJ2-5; D is ambiguous. The CDR3 runs 17 residues. Germline-derived CDR1 and CDR2 are LGHDT and YNNKEL (reference sequence). Trimming cost V 5 bases and J 5 bases, with 24 bases left between them. The CDR3 nucleotides read TGTGCCAGCAGCACAAAAGTTCCCATTTCTTTCTCTGAGACCCAGTACTTC. It yields the protein CASSTKVPISFSETQYF.

The genes are TRBV5-4 and TRBJ2-5, with 10 nucleotides matching TRBD1. The CDR3 loop spans 17 amino acids. V lost 3 bases and J lost 0; bases outside the gene matches: 8. In germline, CDR1 is SGHNT, CDR2 YYREEE (reference sequence). The CDR3 DNA is TGTGCCAGCAGCTGGGGGGGGGACAGGGGAAACCAAGAGACCCAGTACTTC. Protein: CASSWGGDRGNQETQYF.

This clonotype was observed a few times. Being one base from a much bigger clone, this may be a read error. The chain employs TRBV5-4 and TRBJ1-1; TRBD1 might be the D (5 bases). This CDR3 is 14 amino acids long. In germline, CDR1 is SGHNT, CDR2 YYREEE (reference sequence). The DNA of the CDR3 is TGTGCCGGCAGCTTGATGCAGGGGAACACTGAAGCTTTCTTT. Amino acid sequence: CAGSLMQGNTEAFF.

At least ten counts were recorded for this clonotype. This chain connects TRBV20-1 to TRBJ2-2; 8 positions agree with TRBD2. Germline V gene data show CDR1 as DFQATT and CDR2 as SNEGSKA (reference sequence). CDR3 length equals 17 residues. V dropped 2 bases and J dropped 2; count of bases not matched to a gene: 10. In nucleotides, the CDR3 is TGCAGTGCTAGATATGGGGCGGGGGGTTTCAACACCGGGGAGCTGTTTTTT. This encodes CSARYGAGGFNTGELFF.

This clonotype was seen many times. The J gene is TRBJ1-2, the V gene TRBV10-3; possibly TRBD1 for D (6 bases). The germline CDR1 and CDR2 sequences are ENHRY and SYGVKD. This CDR3 is built from 13 residues. V was shortened by 3 bases and J by 4 bases, with 9 bases between the two germline ends. CDR3 amino acids: CAISDTGSYGYTF. Written as DNA, the CDR3 is TGTGCCATCAGTGATACAGGGTCCTATGGCTACACCTTC.

This clonotype was found many times. The V call is TRBV20-1, the J call TRBJ2-1; a possible D gene is TRBD2 (6 bases). The germline V and J ends were trimmed by 3 bases and 0 bases, with 9 bases remaining between them. The CDR3 spans 14 residues. CDR1 is DFQATT, CDR2 SNEGSKA, per germline (reference sequence). The CDR3, as DNA: TGCAGTGCTAGTCCGGGAGTCTCCTACAATGAGCAGTTCTTC. As protein: CSASPGVSYNEQFF.

V and J are TRBV6-5 and TRBJ2-3, with 9 bases fitting TRBD2. The CDR3 consists of 16 residues. Germline V gene lookup returns CDR1 MNHEY and CDR2 SVGAGI. After removal of 5 bases from V and 0 bases from J, the junction contained 6 bases not matched to a gene. The CDR3 bases are TGTGCCAGCAGTCGAGGACTAGCGCTAAGCACAGATACGCAGTATTTT. As protein: CASSRGLALSTDTQYF.

Regarding this clonotype: This could be a read error, since a much larger clone is one nucleotide away. The chain uses TRBV28 and TRBJ1-5; no clear D gene. CDR1 is MDHEN and CDR2 is SYDVKM in the germline V gene. The germline V and J ends were trimmed by 4 bases and 5 bases, with 6 bases remaining between them. The CDR3 extends over 12 amino acids. Written as DNA, the CDR3 is TGTGCCAGCAGTTCCGACGATCAGCCCCAGCATTTT. It codes for CASSSDDQPQHF.

This clonotype came up many times. The J gene is TRBJ2-1, the V gene TRBV30; perhaps TRBD1 as D (5 bases). V gave up 0 bases and J gave up 13 bases, with 10 bases separating them. Looked up from germline, CDR1 is GTSNPN and CDR2 is SVGIG (reference sequence). The CDR3 has 11 amino acids. CDR3 region: CAWSVSRAQFF. In DNA form, the CDR3 reads TGTGCCTGGAGTGTAAGCAGGGCACAGTTCTTC.

Comment on this clonotype: This clone may be a read error of a much larger clone one base away. This rearrangement joins TRBV25-1 to TRBJ1-2; D uncertain. Germline CDR1 MGHDK, CDR2 SYGVNS. CDR3 length equals 17 residues. The CDR3 spells CASSSIKELGKTYGYNF. The DNA of the CDR3 is TGTGCCAGCAGTAGTATAAAAGAACTGGGAAAGACCTATGGCTACAACTTC.

A single count supports this clonotype. This chain links TRBV15 with TRBJ2-7; perhaps TRBD1 as D (6 bases). The closer fit of TRBJ1-2 to the DNA end suggests the J call may be wrong. CDR3 length: 13 amino acids. CDR1 LNHNV and CDR2 YYDKDF come from the germline V gene (reference sequence). CDR3 bases: TGTGCCACCAGTCCTCAGGGGCGACGGAGCTACACCTTC. Its protein is CATSPQGRRSYTF.

The table lists this clonotype with a few counts. The chain carries TRBV13 and TRBJ2-5, with D maybe TRBD2 (7 bases). This CDR3 has 16 residues. Germline lookup yields CDR1 PRHDT and CDR2 FYEKMQ (reference sequence). The V end was cut by 0 bases, the J end by 4 bases, with 15 bases between. The CDR3 DNA follows: TGTGCCAGCAGCTTAGGCGGAACAGGGAGGGGAGAGACCCAGTACTTC. Its translation: CASSLGGTGRGETQYF.

This clonotype has at least ten counts. CDR3 DNA: TGCGCCAGCAGCCCCCGTGCGGGGGCTGTCACTGAAGCTTTCTTT. This sequence encodes CASSPRAGAVTEAFF. The chain links TRBV4-1 to TRBJ1-1; D possibly corresponds to TRBD1 (6 bases). The CDR3 has 15 amino acids. In germline, CDR1 is MGHRA, CDR2 YSYEKL. Deletions cut 4 bases from V and 4 bases from J, with 16 bases between.

This clonotype showed up many times. The V call is TRBV6-8, the J call TRBJ1-2, with D uncertain. The V end was cut by 5 bases, the J end by 4 bases, with 23 bases between. The CDR3 is made up of 17 amino acids. Germline V gives CDR1 MNHGY, CDR2 SAAAGT. The CDR3: CASSVLGRSRKTYGYTF. The CDR3 DNA is TGTGCCAGCAGTGTATTAGGACGCTCTAGAAAGACCTATGGCTACACCTTC.

This clonotype appeared a few times. The V call is TRBV18, the J call TRBJ2-1, with TRBD2 identical over 7 bases. The CDR3 is 15 residues long. The germline gives CDR1 KGHSH, CDR2 LQKENI. The J segment lost 9 bases and the V segment lost 0 bases, leaving 8 bases of the junction unmatched. The CDR3 here is CASSPPSGGRGEQFF. CDR3 in DNA: TGTGCCAGCTCACCACCGAGCGGCGGGAGAGGTGAGCAGTTCTTC.

The sample holds many counts of this clonotype. The V and J genes are TRBV12-3 or TRBV12-4 and TRBJ2-2, with D perhaps matching TRBD1 (6 bases). The CDR3 loop spans 14 amino acids. V lost 7 bases to trimming and J lost 3 bases, with 12 bases between them. Written as DNA, the CDR3 is TGTGCCAGCATCATGACAGGTTACACCGGGGAGCTGTTTTTT. Amino acid sequence: CASIMTGYTGELFF.

This clonotype was detected a few times. J is TRBJ2-4 and V is TRBV7-9; the D gene is possibly TRBD2 (5 bases). Germline-derived CDR1 and CDR2 are SEHNR and FQNEAQ (reference sequence). V lost 1 base to trimming and J lost 5 bases, with 6 bases between them. This CDR3 is built from 13 residues. This chain's CDR3 is CASSLDGENIQYF. Here the CDR3 DNA reads TGTGCCAGCAGCTTAGACGGGGAAAACATTCAGTACTTC.

About this clonotype: A much larger clone differs from this one at a single base, so this may be a read error. The V call is TRBV28, the J call TRBJ1-2; 9 nucleotides line up with TRBD1. The CDR3 runs to 15 residues. The V gene's germline CDR1 is MDHEN and CDR2 SYDVKM. Here the CDR3 DNA reads TGTGCCAGCAATTTACCGGGACAGGGAAACTATGGCTACACCTTC. Amino acid sequence: CASNLPGQGNYGYTF.

This clonotype was seen only once. A read error is possible here, since a much larger clone lies one base away. The chain recombines TRBV11-1 with TRBJ1-2; D ambiguous. The CDR3 spans 17 residues. The germline V and J ends were trimmed by 4 bases and 4 bases, with 22 bases remaining between them. Per the germline V gene, CDR1 is SGHAT and CDR2 is FQDESV (reference sequence). The CDR3 loop reads CASSYLVEAGKTYGYTF. CDR3 bases: TGTGCCAGCAGCTACCTTGTTGAGGCTGGAAAGACCTATGGCTACACCTTC. Based on the CDR3 plus reference TRBV11-1 and TRBJ1-2, the full variable domain is EAEVAQSPRYKITEKSQAVAFWCDPISGHATLYWYRQILGQGPELLVQFQDESVVDDSQLPKDRFSAERLKGVDSTLKIQPAELGDSAMYLCASSYLVEAGKTYGYTFGSGTRLTVV.

Comments on this clonotype: Given a much more abundant clone one base away, this may be a read error. This chain joins TRBV7-6 and TRBJ2-1; 9 bases are shared with TRBD2. Germline lookup yields CDR1 SGHVS and CDR2 FNYEAQ. The CDR3 has 17 residues. The CDR3: CASSRWGAGGSYNEQLF. The CDR3 DNA follows: TGTGCCAGCAGCCGGTGGGGTGCGGGAGGGTCCTACAATGAGCAGCTCTTC.

This clonotype was seen at least ten times. The genes are TRBV4-2 and TRBJ1-5; TRBD1 matches 8 bases. Germline values: CDR1 LGHNA, CDR2 YNFKEQ. With 0 bases clipped from V and 6 bases from J, the junction kept 7 bases outside the gene matches. The CDR3 is made up of 16 amino acids. CDR3 sequence: CASSQEWTGPPQPQHF. For the CDR3, the DNA is TGTGCCAGCAGCCAAGAATGGACAGGGCCACCTCAGCCCCAGCATTTT.

In its sample, this clonotype was seen many times. This sequence joins TRBV3-2 and TRBJ2-7; no check of the table's D call, TRBD2, against the DNA was made. TRBV3-2 is flagged as a pseudogene. The CDR3 loop spans 15 amino acids. The CDR3 reads CASSHGAGPSYEQYF. CDR3 sequence (DNA): TGTGCCAGCAGCCATGGGGCAGGGCCGTCCTACGAGCAGTACTTC.

The chain is built from TRBV30 and TRBJ2-1; D call uncertain. This CDR3 has 14 amino acids. CDR1 and CDR2 from the germline V gene are GTSNPN and SVGIG (reference sequence). V lost 4 bases and J lost 2, with 12 bases in between. CDR3 DNA: TGTGCCTGGATCGAAGCCATTGCCTACAATGAGCAGTTCTTC. This codes for CAWIEAIAYNEQFF.

This clonotype was found many times. The rearrangement joins TRBV19 to TRBJ1-1, with a possible D match to TRBD1 (5 bases). Trimming shortened V by 7 bases and J by 7 bases, and 19 bases separated the two germline ends. Per germline, CDR1 LNHDA and CDR2 SQIVND (reference sequence). The CDR3 sequence is 14 residues long. CDR3 residues: CASNSPGRVREAFF. The CDR3 DNA is TGTGCCAGTAATAGTCCGGGACGGGTTCGTGAAGCTTTCTTT.